The entry below gives a single TCR beta chain sequence along with its context. Libraries were prepared by immunoSEQ multiplex PCR; TCRdb keeps only in-frame clonotypes and omits some of them. Here the sample spans under 200,000 clones, 86% being singletons. This entry comes from a study of blood T cell repertoires in COVID-19. Trimming took off 4 bases at V and 7 bases at J, with 10 bases between the two ends. The CDR3 totals 13 residues. The germline gives CDR1 KGHDR, CDR2 SFDVKD. This TCR was sampled from an elderly woman in a cohort sampled during active or convalescent COVID-19. The sample taken for sequencing was peripheral blood. The chain uses TRBV24-1 and TRBJ1-5, with D perhaps TRBD1 (5 bases). DNA of the CDR3: TGTGCCACCAGTGACAGGGCTGGCCAGCCCCAGCATTTT. Protein sequence: CATSDRAGQPQHF.